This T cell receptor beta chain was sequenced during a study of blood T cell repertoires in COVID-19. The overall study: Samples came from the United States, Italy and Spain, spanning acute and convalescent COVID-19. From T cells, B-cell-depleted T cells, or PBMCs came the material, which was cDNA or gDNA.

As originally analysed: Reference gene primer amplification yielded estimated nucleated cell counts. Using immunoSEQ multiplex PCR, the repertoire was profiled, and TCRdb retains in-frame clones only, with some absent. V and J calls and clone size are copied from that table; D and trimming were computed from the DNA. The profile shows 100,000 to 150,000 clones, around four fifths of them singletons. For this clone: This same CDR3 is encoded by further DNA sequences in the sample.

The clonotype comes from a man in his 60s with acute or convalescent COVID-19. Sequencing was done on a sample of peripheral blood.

DNA for the CDR3: TGCGCCAGCAGCTTGGGCGGGAGGGCCTACAATGAGCAGTTCTTC. Residues: CASSLGGRAYNEQFF. The chain combines TRBV5-1 with TRBJ2-1, with TRBD2 matching 9 bases. The V and J ends lost 0 bases and 2 bases, in that order; junction bases with no gene match: 0. CDR1 and CDR2 (germline): SGHRS, YFSETQ. This CDR3 has 15 amino acids.